This T cell receptor (beta chain) was sequenced during a study of T cell repertoires in cytomegalovirus infection. As for the study in general: Newly reported HLA-C-restricted and thoroughly characterized HLA-B-restricted CMV epitopes were employed. Public TCR beta signature analysis indicated the presence of both CMV infection and matching HLA type. Study-wide findings and caveats: What dominated the ex vivo response were HLA-C-restricted CMV-specific TCR beta clonotypes. The cumulative frequency of public TCR beta families distinguished individuals who carried CMV together with the relevant HLA.

TCRdb reprocessed the reads via MiXCR and lists one record per CDR3 protein. This table has fewer than 350,000 distinct CDR3 sequences, 25% to 30% appearing once. Concerning this clonotype itself: The antigen remains unidentified. A much larger clone lies a single base off, so this may be a read error.

Germline V CDR1 and CDR2: MGHRA, YSYEKL. The germline V and J ends were trimmed by 0 bases and 3 bases, with 18 bases remaining between them. This CDR3 spans 18 amino acids. This specimen was cultured PBMCs, taken from culture after CMV antigen stimulation. V and J are TRBV4-1 and TRBJ1-5; maybe TRBD1 (5 bases). This sequence originates from a human donor in good health (CMV status not recorded). Some clones in this sample may be carry-over from other donors' samples. The CDR3 DNA reads TGCGCCAGCAGCCAAGACCCACCTCAGACAGCTGTCAATCAGCCCCAGCATTTT. Translated, it gives CASSQDPPQTAVNQPQHF.